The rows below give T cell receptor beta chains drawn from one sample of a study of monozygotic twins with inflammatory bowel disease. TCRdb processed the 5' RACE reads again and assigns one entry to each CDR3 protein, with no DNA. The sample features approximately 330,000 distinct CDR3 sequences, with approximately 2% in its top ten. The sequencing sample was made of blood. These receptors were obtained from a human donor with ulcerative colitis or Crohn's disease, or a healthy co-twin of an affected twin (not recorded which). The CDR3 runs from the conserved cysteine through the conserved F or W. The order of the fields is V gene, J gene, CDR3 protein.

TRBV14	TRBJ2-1	CASNPSSSGRVNEQFF
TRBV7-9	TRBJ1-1	CASSPVGTGARNTEAFF
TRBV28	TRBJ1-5	CASRLKGQPQHF
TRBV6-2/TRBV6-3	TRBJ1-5	CASSPDEGFSNQPQHF
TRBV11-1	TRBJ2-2	CASSSGESVRLYTGELFF
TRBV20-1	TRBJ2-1	CSARDEVWEQFF
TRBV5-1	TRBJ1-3	CASSLDGRGNTIYF
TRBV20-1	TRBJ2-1	CSARKVAEQFF
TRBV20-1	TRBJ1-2	CSARVGTGNRGYTF
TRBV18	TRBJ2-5	CASSASWGRETQYF
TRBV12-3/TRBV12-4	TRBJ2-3	CASSLRLAGGALRTDTQYF
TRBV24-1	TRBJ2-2	CATSDPGTSTGELFF
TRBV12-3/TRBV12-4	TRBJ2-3	CASTPGTVEADTQYF
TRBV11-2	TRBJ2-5	CASSLKFTAGFTYIQETQYF
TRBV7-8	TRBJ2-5	CASSQPFSSILRETQYF
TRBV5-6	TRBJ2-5	CASSWMLLSSQETQYF
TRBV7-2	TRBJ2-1	CASSQYSGAQFF
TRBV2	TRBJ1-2	CASSIGRARDYGYTF
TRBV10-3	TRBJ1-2	CANQPDKQGPGGYTF
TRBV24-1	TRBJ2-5	CATSGPSETQYF